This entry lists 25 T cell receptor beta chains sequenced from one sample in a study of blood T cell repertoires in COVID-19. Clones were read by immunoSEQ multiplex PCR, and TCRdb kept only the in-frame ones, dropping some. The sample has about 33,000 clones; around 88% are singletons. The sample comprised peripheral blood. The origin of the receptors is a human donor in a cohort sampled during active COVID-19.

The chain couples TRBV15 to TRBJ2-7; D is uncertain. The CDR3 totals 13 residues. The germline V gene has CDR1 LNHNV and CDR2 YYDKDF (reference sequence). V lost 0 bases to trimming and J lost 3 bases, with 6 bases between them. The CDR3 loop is CATSRDPRYEQYF. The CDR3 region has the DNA TGTGCCACCAGCAGAGATCCCCGCTACGAGCAGTACTTC.

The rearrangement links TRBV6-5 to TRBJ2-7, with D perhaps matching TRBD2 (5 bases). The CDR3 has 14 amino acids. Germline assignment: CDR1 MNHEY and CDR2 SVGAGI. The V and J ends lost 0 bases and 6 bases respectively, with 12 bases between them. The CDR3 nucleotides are TGTGCCAGCAGTTACTCTCGGGATATAGGCGAGCAGTACTTC. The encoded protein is CASSYSRDIGEQYF.

The CDR3 sequence is CASSYYRDRGYGYTF. The CDR3 nucleotides are TGTGCCAGCAGTTACTACCGGGACAGGGGCTATGGCTACACCTTC. The chain couples TRBV6-5 to TRBJ1-2; 10 bases align to TRBD1. After removal of 1 base from V and 4 bases from J, the junction contained 3 bases not matched to a gene. From germline, CDR1 is MNHEY and CDR2 SVGAGI. The CDR3 loop spans 15 amino acids.

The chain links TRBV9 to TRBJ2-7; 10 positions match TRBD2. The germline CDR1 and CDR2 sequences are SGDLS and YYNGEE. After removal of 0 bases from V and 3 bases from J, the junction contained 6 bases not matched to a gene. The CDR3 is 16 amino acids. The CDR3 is CASSVGFLAGVYEQYF. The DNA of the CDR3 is TGTGCCAGCAGCGTAGGTTTCCTAGCGGGGGTCTACGAGCAGTACTTC.

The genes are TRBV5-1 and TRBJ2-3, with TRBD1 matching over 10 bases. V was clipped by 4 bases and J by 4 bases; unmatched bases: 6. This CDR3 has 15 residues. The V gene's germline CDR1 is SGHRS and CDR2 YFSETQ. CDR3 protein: CASSHGDRGADTQYF. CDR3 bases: TGCGCCAGCAGCCATGGGGACAGGGGTGCAGATACGCAGTATTTT.

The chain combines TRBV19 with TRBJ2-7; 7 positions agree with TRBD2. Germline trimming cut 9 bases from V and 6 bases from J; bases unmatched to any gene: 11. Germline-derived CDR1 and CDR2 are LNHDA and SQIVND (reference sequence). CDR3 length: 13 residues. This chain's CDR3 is CASHGRGSIEQYF. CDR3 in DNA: TGTGCCAGCCACGGGCGGGGGTCCATCGAGCAGTACTTC.

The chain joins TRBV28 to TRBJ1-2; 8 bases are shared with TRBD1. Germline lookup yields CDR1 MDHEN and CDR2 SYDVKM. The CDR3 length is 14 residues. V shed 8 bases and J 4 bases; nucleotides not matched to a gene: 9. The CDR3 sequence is CASSPPGQAYGYTF. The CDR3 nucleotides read TGTGCCAGCTCACCACCGGGACAGGCCTATGGCTACACCTTC.

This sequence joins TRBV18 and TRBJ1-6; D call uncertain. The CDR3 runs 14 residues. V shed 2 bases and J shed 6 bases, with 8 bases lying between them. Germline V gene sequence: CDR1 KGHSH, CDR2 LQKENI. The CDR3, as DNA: TGTGCCAGCTCACCAGACTTGGGTAATTCACCCCTCCACTTT. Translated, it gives CASSPDLGNSPLHF.

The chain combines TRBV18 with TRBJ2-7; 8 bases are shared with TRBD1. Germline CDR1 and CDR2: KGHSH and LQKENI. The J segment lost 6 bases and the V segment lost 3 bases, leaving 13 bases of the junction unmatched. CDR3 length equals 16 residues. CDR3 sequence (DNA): TGTGCCAGCTCACCGGGGAAACAGGGGGACCTAAGCGAGCAGTACTTC. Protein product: CASSPGKQGDLSEQYF.

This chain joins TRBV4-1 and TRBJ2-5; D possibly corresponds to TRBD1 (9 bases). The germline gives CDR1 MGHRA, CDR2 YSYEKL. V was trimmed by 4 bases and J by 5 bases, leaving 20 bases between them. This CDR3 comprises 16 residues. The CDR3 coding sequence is TGCGCCAGCAGCCTACGAACAGGGGGCGGGGGGGAGACCCAGTACTTC. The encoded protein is CASSLRTGGGGETQYF.

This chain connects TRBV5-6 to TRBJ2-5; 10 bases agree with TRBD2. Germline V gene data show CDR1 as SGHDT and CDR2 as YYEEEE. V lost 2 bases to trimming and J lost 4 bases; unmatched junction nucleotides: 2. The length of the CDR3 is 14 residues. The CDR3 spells CASSFSSGGETQYF. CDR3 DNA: TGTGCCAGCAGCTTTTCTAGCGGGGGAGAGACCCAGTACTTC. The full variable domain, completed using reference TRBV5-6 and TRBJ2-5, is DAGVTQSPTHLIKTRGQQVTLRCSPKSGHDTVSWYQQALGQGPQFIFQYYEEEERQRGNFPDRFSGHQFPNYSSELNVNALLLGDSALYLCASSFSSGGETQYFGPGTRLLVL.

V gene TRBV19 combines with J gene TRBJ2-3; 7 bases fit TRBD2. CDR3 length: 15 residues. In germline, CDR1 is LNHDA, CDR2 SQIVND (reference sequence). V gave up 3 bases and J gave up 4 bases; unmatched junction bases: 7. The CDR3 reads CASSIPAGVSDTQYF. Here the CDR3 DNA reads TGTGCCAGTAGTATCCCCGCGGGAGTTTCAGATACGCAGTATTTT.

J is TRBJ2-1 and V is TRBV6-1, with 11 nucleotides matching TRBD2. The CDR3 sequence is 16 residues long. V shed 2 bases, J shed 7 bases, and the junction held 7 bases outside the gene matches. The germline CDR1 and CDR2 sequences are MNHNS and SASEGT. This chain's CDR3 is CASSEILGLAVNEQFF. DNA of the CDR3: TGTGCCAGCAGTGAAATTTTGGGACTAGCGGTAAATGAGCAGTTCTTC.

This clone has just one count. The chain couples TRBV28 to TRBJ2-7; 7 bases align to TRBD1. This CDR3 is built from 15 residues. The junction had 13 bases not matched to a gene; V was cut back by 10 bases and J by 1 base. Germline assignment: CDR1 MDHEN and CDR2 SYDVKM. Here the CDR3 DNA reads TGTGCCACTTACGAATCAACAGGGGCTTCCTACGAGCAGTACTTC. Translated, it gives CATYESTGASYEQYF.

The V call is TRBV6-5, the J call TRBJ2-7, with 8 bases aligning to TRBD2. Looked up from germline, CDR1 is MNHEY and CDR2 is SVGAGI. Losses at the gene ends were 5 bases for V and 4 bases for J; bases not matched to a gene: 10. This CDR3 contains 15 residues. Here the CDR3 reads CASSNRGGTTYEQYF. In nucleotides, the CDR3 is TGTGCCAGCAGTAACCGCGGGGGGACTACTTACGAGCAGTACTTC.

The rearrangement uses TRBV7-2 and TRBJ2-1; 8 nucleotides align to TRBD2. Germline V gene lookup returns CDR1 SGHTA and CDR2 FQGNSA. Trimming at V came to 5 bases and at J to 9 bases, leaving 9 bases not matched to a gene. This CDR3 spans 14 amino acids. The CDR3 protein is CASSAWTSRGEQFF. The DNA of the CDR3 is TGTGCCAGCAGCGCCTGGACTAGCCGGGGTGAGCAGTTCTTC. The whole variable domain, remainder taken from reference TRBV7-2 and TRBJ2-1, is GAGVSQSPSNKVTEKGKDVELRCDPISGHTALYWYRQSLGQGLEFLIYFQGNSAPDKSGLPSDRFSAERTGGSVSTLTIQRTQQEDSAVYLCASSAWTSRGEQFFGPGTRLTVL.

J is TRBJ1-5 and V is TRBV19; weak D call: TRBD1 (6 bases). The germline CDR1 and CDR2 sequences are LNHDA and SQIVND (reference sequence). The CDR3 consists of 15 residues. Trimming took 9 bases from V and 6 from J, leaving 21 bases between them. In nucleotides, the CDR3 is TGTGCCAGCCTCGACAGGATGATTTATGGTCAGCCCCAGCATTTT. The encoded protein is CASLDRMIYGQPQHF.

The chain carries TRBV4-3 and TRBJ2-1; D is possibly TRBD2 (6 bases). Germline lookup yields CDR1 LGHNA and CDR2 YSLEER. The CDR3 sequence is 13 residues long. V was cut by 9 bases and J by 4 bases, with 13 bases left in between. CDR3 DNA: TGCGCCAGTAAAACGGGAGCTTACAATGAGCAGTTCTTC. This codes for CASKTGAYNEQFF.

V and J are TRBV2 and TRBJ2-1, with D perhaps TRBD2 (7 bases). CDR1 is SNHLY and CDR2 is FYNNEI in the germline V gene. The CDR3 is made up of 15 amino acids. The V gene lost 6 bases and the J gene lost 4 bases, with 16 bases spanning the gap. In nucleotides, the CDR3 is TGTGCCAGCAGCACCGCGGGGGCCGGATACAATGAGCAGTTCTTC. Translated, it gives CASSTAGAGYNEQFF.

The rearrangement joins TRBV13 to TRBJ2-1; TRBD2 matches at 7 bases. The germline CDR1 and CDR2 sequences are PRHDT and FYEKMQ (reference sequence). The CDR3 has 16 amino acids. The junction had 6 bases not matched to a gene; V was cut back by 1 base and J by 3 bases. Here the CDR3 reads CASSLVAGVGYNEQFF. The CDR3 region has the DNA TGTGCCAGCAGCTTAGTGGCGGGAGTGGGCTACAATGAGCAGTTCTTC.

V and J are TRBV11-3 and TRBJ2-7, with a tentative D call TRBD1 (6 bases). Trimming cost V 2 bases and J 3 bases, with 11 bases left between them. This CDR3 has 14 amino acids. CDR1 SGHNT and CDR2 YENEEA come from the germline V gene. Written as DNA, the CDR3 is TGTGCCAGCAGCTTAAATCAGGACAGCTACGAGCAGTACTTC. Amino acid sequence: CASSLNQDSYEQYF. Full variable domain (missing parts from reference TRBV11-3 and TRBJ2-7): EAGVVQSPRYKIIEKKQPVAFWCNPISGHNTLYWYLQNLGQGPELLIRYENEEAVDDSQLPKDRFSAERLKGVDSTLKIQPAELGDSAVYLCASSLNQDSYEQYFGPGTRLTVT.

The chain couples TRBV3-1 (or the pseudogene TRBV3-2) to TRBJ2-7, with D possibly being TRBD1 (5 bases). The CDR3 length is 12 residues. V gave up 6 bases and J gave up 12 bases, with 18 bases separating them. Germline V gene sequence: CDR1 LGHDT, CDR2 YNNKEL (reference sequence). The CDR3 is CASRELGQRLYF. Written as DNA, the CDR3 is TGTGCCAGCAGAGAGTTGGGGCAGAGATTGTACTTC.

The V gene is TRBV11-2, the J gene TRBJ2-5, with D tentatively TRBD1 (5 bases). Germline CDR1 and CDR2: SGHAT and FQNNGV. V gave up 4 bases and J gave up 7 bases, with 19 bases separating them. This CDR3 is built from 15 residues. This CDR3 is CASSSGAGSWGTQYF. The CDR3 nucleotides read TGTGCCAGCAGCTCTGGGGCCGGTTCCTGGGGGACCCAGTACTTC.

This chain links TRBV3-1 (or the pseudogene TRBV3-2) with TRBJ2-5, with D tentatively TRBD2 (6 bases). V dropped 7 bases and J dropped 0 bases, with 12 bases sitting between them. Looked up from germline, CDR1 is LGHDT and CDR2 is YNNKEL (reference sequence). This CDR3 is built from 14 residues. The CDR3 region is CASTPRTNQETQYF. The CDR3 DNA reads TGTGCCAGCACCCCCCGGACTAACCAAGAGACCCAGTACTTC.

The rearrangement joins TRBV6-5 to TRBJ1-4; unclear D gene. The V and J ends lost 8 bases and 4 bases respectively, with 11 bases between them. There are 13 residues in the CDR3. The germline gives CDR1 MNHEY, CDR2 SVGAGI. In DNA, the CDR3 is TGTGCCAGCCGAAAGGGAGTTAATGAAAAACTGTTTTTT. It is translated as CASRKGVNEKLFF.